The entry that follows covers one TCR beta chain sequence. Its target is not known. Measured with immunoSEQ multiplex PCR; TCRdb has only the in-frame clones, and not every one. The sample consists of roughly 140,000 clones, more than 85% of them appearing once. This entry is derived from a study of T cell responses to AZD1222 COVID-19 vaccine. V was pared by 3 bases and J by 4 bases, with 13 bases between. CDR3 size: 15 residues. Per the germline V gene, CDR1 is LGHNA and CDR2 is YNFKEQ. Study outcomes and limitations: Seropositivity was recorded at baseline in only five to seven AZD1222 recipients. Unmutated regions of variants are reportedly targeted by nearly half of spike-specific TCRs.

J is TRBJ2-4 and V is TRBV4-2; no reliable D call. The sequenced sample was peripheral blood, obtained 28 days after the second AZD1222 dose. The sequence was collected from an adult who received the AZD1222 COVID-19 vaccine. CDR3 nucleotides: TGTGCCAGCAGCCAGTCTATCGCGGAGAAAAACATTCAGTACTTC. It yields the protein CASSQSIAEKNIQYF.